A single sample is the source of the 16 T cell receptor beta chains below, sequenced in a study of molecular identifiers for immune sequencing clone quantification. TCRdb passed the PCR reads through MiXCR, listing each CDR3 protein once. Among some 65,000 distinct CDR3 sequences, approximately 17% were seen once, and the ten largest hold around 1.5%. Sample: naive CD8+ T cells from blood, with Jurkat cell RNA spiked in. The subset is: FACS-sorted CD8+CD4-CCR7+CD45RA+ naive T cells. The receptors originated from a human donor in good health. Some libraries in this study had Jurkat cell RNA spiked in.

Comments on this clonotype: A read error is possible here, since a much larger clone lies one base away. V gene TRBV7-8 combines with J gene TRBJ2-1; D unclear. Trimming took 5 bases from V and 6 from J, leaving 5 bases between them. The V gene's germline CDR1 is SGHVS and CDR2 FQNEAQ. The CDR3 length is 11 residues. As DNA, the CDR3 is TGTGCCAGCAGCCCGCGCAATGAGCAGTTCTTC. Amino acids: CASSPRNEQFF.

A remark on this clonotype: A read error may be the cause here, since a much bigger clone is one base away. This rearrangement joins TRBV7-9 to TRBJ1-5; D perhaps matches TRBD1 (6 bases). Germline CDR1 is SEHNR and CDR2 is FQNEAQ (reference sequence). CDR3 length equals 17 residues. The CDR3, as DNA: TGTGCCAGCAGCCTTATCAGGGGACAAAATAGCAATCGGCCCCAGCATTTT. Translated: CASSLIRGQNSNRPQHF.

This clonotype has a count of ten or more. The J gene is TRBJ1-2, the V gene TRBV29-1; no clear D gene. The CDR3 spans 13 residues. Trimming removed 0 bases from V and 3 bases from J, with 8 bases in between. Germline V CDR1 and CDR2: SQVTM, ANQGSEA. Here the CDR3 reads CSVEEWQDYGYTF. The DNA of the CDR3 is TGCAGCGTTGAAGAATGGCAGGACTATGGCTACACCTTC.

This clonotype was counted at least ten times. The rearrangement links TRBV29-1 to TRBJ2-6; no clear D. In germline, CDR1 is SQVTM, CDR2 ANQGSEA. The length of the CDR3 is 15 residues. V lost 0 bases, J lost 2 bases, and 8 bases lay in between. The DNA for the CDR3 is TGCAGCGTTGAAGATCCCAGACCTGGGGCCAACGTCCTGACTTTC. This translates into CSVEDPRPGANVLTF.

Only a few counts were recorded for this clonotype. This chain links TRBV7-2 with TRBJ2-5, with D unresolved. CDR3 length: 13 residues. The V gene lost 2 bases and the J gene lost 4 bases, with 8 bases spanning the gap. CDR1 is SGHTA, CDR2 FQGNSA, per germline. The CDR3 sequence is CASSLRFGETQYF. In DNA form, the CDR3 reads TGTGCCAGCAGCTTAAGGTTCGGAGAGACCCAGTACTTC.

To note about this clonotype: A much larger clone differs by one base, so this may be a read error. The chain is built from TRBV2 and TRBJ2-1; tentative D call: TRBD2 (6 bases). There are 15 residues in the CDR3. Germline V lookup: CDR1 SNHLY, CDR2 FYNNEI. Here the CDR3 DNA reads TGTGCCAGCAGTGTATCCGGGAGCTCGGGGGATGAGCAGCTCTTC. This sequence encodes CASSVSGSSGDEQLF.

This clonotype has ten or more counts. The chain uses TRBV7-9 and TRBJ2-3; 11 bases fit TRBD1. Losses at the gene ends were 5 bases for V and 0 bases for J; bases not matched to a gene: 13. CDR3 size: 19 residues. Germline CDR1 and CDR2: SEHNR and FQNEAQ (reference sequence). The CDR3, as DNA: TGTGCCAGCAGCCCGGGACAGGGGGAGGGAAGACTAAGCACAGATACGCAGTATTTT. This encodes CASSPGQGEGRLSTDTQYF.

This clonotype was picked up many times. The V gene is TRBV7-6, the J gene TRBJ2-7; 7 nucleotides match TRBD1. The V and J ends lost 1 base and 6 bases, in that order; junction bases with no gene match: 12. CDR1 SGHVS and CDR2 FNYEAQ come from the germline V gene. The CDR3 is 16 residues long. The CDR3 region is CASSLVPEDTGVEQYF. DNA of the CDR3: TGTGCCAGCAGCTTAGTGCCCGAGGATACAGGGGTCGAGCAGTACTTC.

The V call is TRBV9, the J call TRBJ2-1; a weak D match, TRBD2 (6 bases). Per germline, CDR1 SGDLS and CDR2 YYNGEE. The CDR3 runs to 15 residues. Trimming removed 4 bases at V and 8 bases at J, with 19 bases between. The CDR3 sequence: CASSPTLAGGYEQFF. In DNA, the CDR3 is TGTGCCAGCAGCCCAACGCTAGCAGGAGGGTATGAGCAGTTCTTC.

This clonotype occurred many times. This chain links TRBV9 with TRBJ2-7; a weak D match, TRBD2 (5 bases). This CDR3 region has 15 residues. Per germline, CDR1 SGDLS and CDR2 YYNGEE. V lost 0 bases to trimming and J lost 4 bases, with 14 bases between them. The chain's CDR3 is CASSVAPGMGYEQYF. CDR3 sequence (DNA): TGTGCCAGCAGCGTAGCCCCCGGGATGGGGTACGAGCAGTACTTC.

In regard to this clonotype: Sequence at one end of the junction differs from germline and may be a read error. The chain joins TRBV20-1 to TRBJ1-3, with TRBD1 identical over 8 bases. Germline values: CDR1 DFQATT, CDR2 SNEGSKA (reference sequence). The CDR3 sequence is 15 residues long. Written as DNA, the CDR3 is TGCAGTGCTGCCCCAGGGGGCGCGGATGGAAACACCATACATTTT. The encoded protein is CSAAPGGADGNTIHF.

CDR3 amino acids: CASSTRLGYNEQFF. The DNA of the CDR3 is TGTGCCAGCAGCACCCGCCTGGGGTACAATGAGCAGTTCTTC. This chain connects TRBV5-4 to TRBJ2-1; D gene ambiguous. From germline, CDR1 is SGHNT and CDR2 YYREEE (reference sequence). This CDR3 comprises 14 residues. Trimming took 4 bases from V and 4 from J, leaving 12 bases between them.

This clonotype was recorded at least ten times. The rearrangement uses TRBV27 and TRBJ2-3; 7 nucleotides align to TRBD1. V trimming: 10 bases; J trimming: 3 bases; junction bases outside the gene matches: 16. The CDR3 sequence is 16 residues long. Germline V gene lookup returns CDR1 MNHEY and CDR2 SMNVEV (reference sequence). CDR3 nucleotides: TGTGCCACTACCCGAAAGGGGGCTTCTACGACAGATACGCAGTATTTT. This sequence encodes CATTRKGASTTDTQYF.

This clonotype has at least ten counts. The J gene is TRBJ2-7, the V gene TRBV2; D is undetermined. This CDR3 has 12 amino acids. Trimming left V 3 bases short and J 6 bases short, with 9 bases between. Germline CDR1 reads SNHLY; CDR2 reads FYNNEI. The chain's CDR3 is CASSDESVEQYF. In DNA, the CDR3 is TGTGCCAGCAGTGACGAGTCCGTCGAGCAGTACTTC.

A note on this clonotype: A read error may explain this, as a much larger clone is one base away. This chain joins TRBV27 and TRBJ2-1; possibly TRBD2 for D (5 bases). The germline V gene has CDR1 MNHEY and CDR2 SMNVEV (reference sequence). V gave up 3 bases and J gave up 5 bases, with 14 bases separating them. CDR3 length equals 15 residues. CDR3 nucleotide sequence: TGTGCCAGCAGTTTTTTTGGAGGACCCCACAATGAGCAGTTCTTC. This gives the protein CASSFFGGPHNEQFF.

This clonotype was counted at least ten times. The V gene is TRBV10-3, the J gene TRBJ2-1; TRBD1 matches 7 bases. The junction had 2 bases not matched to a gene; V was cut back by 6 bases and J by 3 bases. CDR1 is ENHRY and CDR2 is SYGVKD in the germline V gene. The CDR3 contains 13 residues. CDR3 protein: CAISRDSYNEQFF. The CDR3 DNA follows: TGTGCCATCAGCCGGGACAGCTACAATGAGCAGTTCTTC.